This passage covers 2 T cell receptor beta chains from one sample sequenced in a study of tumor-infiltrating lymphocytes in primary liver carcinoma. cDNA specific to TCR beta was made from 500 ng of total RNA, with a constant-region primer employed for priming. Slightly modified ARM-PCR served as the procedure for the TCR beta libraries. These libraries came from three rounds of nested multiplex PCR. In the first two PCR rounds, TRBV1-TRBV30 forward primers were paired with a C-beta reverse primer, and each round lasted approximately 10 cycles. TCRdb re-derived calls from the multiplex PCR reads in MiXCR, one entry per CDR3 protein. The sample lists tens of thousands of distinct CDR3 sequences, about three quarters occurring once. For each extraction, RNA and DNA were obtained together from roughly 20-30 mg of unsorted bulk tissue. The sequenced material came from liver tumor tissue from sampling region 2. Subset denoted: tumor region T2, inferior pole. The receptors shown here come from a man aged 40-49 years with primary liver carcinoma and hepatitis B virus infection.

To note about this clonotype: The junction and the germline gene differ at one end; a read error may be behind it. The chain is built from TRBV5-1 and TRBJ2-1; 7 bases are shared with TRBD1. CDR3 length: 17 amino acids. Germline CDR1 reads SGHRS; CDR2 reads YFSETQ. CDR3 amino acids: CTSSLKSGTRGHNEQFF. DNA for the CDR3: TGCACCAGCAGCCTGAAGTCCGGGACAAGGGGGCACAATGAGCAGTTCTTC.

To note about this clonotype: At one end, the junction sequence differs from germline, possibly due to a read error. The chain employs TRBV7-8 and TRBJ1-5; D gene unclear. The CDR3 length is 16 residues. Germline loops: CDR1 SGHVS, CDR2 FQNEAQ. The DNA of the CDR3 is TGTGCCAGCAGCTCTATCCATGGAATTGTCAATCGGCCCCAGCATTTT. Its protein product is CASSSIHGIVNRPQHF.